The 23 T cell receptor beta chains below all came from one sample that was sequenced in a study of response to subunit inactivated influenza vaccine. One entry per CDR3 protein results from TCRdb running MiXCR on the RT-PCR reads. The sample lists 560,000 or so distinct CDR3 sequences, less than 8% occurring once. Source: PBMCs from blood, taken about 23 months after vaccination. Receptors were obtained from a man between 50 and 70 years old who received an inactivated influenza vaccine.

As regards this clonotype: A much larger clone lies one base from this, so it may be a read error. J is TRBJ2-1 and V is TRBV5-1; D might be TRBD1 (5 bases). The CDR3 spans 15 residues. V lost 1 base, J lost 3 bases, and 11 bases lay in between. Germline values: CDR1 SGHRS, CDR2 YFSETQ. CDR3 sequence reads: CASSLSTAIYNEQFF. CDR3 in DNA: TGCGCCAGCAGCTTGTCGACAGCGATCTACAATGAGCAGTTCTTC.

Only a few counts were recorded for this clonotype. The rearrangement links TRBV10-2 to TRBJ2-1; 7 bases are a match to TRBD2. Per the germline V gene, CDR1 is WSHSY and CDR2 is SAAADI. Germline trimming cut 6 bases from V and 3 bases from J; bases unmatched to any gene: 8. The CDR3 covers 15 residues. The CDR3 DNA is TGCGCCAGCAGAAAGAGCGGGGCTGGCTACAATGAGCAGTTCTTC. Amino acid sequence: CASRKSGAGYNEQFF.

The rearrangement joins TRBV29-1 to TRBJ1-3; TRBD1 matches at 7 bases. V lost 5 bases to trimming and J lost 4 bases; unmatched junction nucleotides: 11. The CDR3 totals 15 residues. CDR1 and CDR2 (germline): SQVTM, ANQGSEA. The CDR3 nucleotides read TGCAGCGTTCTCAGGGCAGACAGGGACGGAAACACCATATATTTT. Residues: CSVLRADRDGNTIYF.

This clonotype has more than one count but fewer than ten. This sequence joins TRBV12-3 or TRBV12-4 and TRBJ2-1; TRBD1 is a possible D gene (6 bases). This CDR3 region has 16 residues. Trimming took off 3 bases at V and 4 bases at J, with 16 bases between the two ends. The CDR3 nucleotides read TGTGCCAGCAGTTTCCCAGGGGCGAGATTATACAATGAGCAGTTCTTC. Residues: CASSFPGARLYNEQFF.

The chain uses TRBV12-3 or TRBV12-4 and TRBJ2-2; 10 bases are shared with TRBD1. The trim removed 2 bases at V and 4 bases at J, leaving 4 bases unmatched. The length of the CDR3 is 16 residues. Here the CDR3 reads CASSLPTGGFTGELFF. The CDR3 nucleotides are TGTGCCAGCAGTTTACCGACAGGGGGCTTCACCGGGGAGCTGTTTTTT.

In this sample, this clonotype turned up many times. This chain connects TRBV3-1 to TRBJ1-1, with D unclear. Germline-derived CDR1 and CDR2 are LGHDT and YNNKEL (reference sequence). The CDR3 has 13 amino acids. V was shortened by 4 bases and J by 2 bases, with 8 bases between the two germline ends. CDR3 coding DNA: TGTGCCAGCAGCCCCTCCTTTAACACTGAAGCTTTCTTT. It is translated as CASSPSFNTEAFF. Full variable domain (missing parts from reference TRBV3-1 and TRBJ1-1): DTAVSQTPKYLVTQMGNDKSIKCEQNLGHDTMYWYKQDSKKFLKIMFSYNNKELIINETVPNRFSPKSPDKAHLNLHINSLELGDSAVYFCASSPSFNTEAFFGQGTRLTVV.

This rearrangement joins TRBV20-1 to TRBJ2-5; 14 bases map to TRBD2. This CDR3 comprises 18 residues. Germline lookup yields CDR1 DFQATT and CDR2 SNEGSKA (reference sequence). The J segment lost 6 bases and the V segment lost 2 bases, leaving 14 bases of the junction unmatched. The CDR3 DNA is TGCAGTGCTAGACCCGGGACTCGACTAGCGGGAGGGCCTAAGACCCAGTACTTC. Residues: CSARPGTRLAGGPKTQYF.

This clonotype was observed a few times. The rearrangement links TRBV2 to TRBJ2-3; D is possibly TRBD1 (5 bases). Germline V gene sequence: CDR1 SNHLY, CDR2 FYNNEI. This CDR3 contains 16 residues. Trimming stripped 2 bases from V and 0 bases from J, with 12 bases between. CDR3 in DNA: TGTGCCAGCAGTGAACGGGCAGGGCTCAGCACAGATACGCAGTATTTT. This gives the protein CASSERAGLSTDTQYF.

The chain uses TRBV29-1 and TRBJ2-2, with D possibly TRBD2 on 5 matching bases. V was trimmed by 7 bases and J by 9 bases, leaving 12 bases between them. Germline CDR1 reads SQVTM; CDR2 reads ANQGSEA. This CDR3 spans 11 amino acids. CDR3 residues: CSAGEGRELFF. DNA of the CDR3: TGCAGCGCCGGAGAGGGTCGGGAGCTGTTTTTT.

This clonotype was seen only a few times. This chain links TRBV5-1 with TRBJ2-3; D uncertain. V lost 0 bases, J lost 2 bases, and 10 bases lay in between. Germline CDR1 and CDR2: SGHRS and YFSETQ. CDR3 length: 15 residues. The CDR3 DNA is TGCGCCAGCAGCTTGGTTTCAAAAACCACAGATACGCAGTATTTT. This translates into CASSLVSKTTDTQYF.

This clonotype was detected only a few times. The CDR3 sequence is CASGSVIGELFF. CDR3 nucleotide sequence: TGTGCCAGCGGGTCGGTTATCGGGGAGCTGTTTTTT. V and J are TRBV6-5 and TRBJ2-2; D is uncertain. The V and J ends lost 8 bases and 7 bases respectively, with 11 bases between them. CDR1 is MNHEY, CDR2 SVGAGI, per germline. This CDR3 region has 12 residues.

The chain links TRBV20-1 to TRBJ2-1; 10 bases line up with TRBD1. CDR3 size: 15 residues. CDR1 DFQATT and CDR2 SNEGSKA come from the germline V gene (reference sequence). V lost 6 bases, J lost 4 bases, and 9 bases stayed unmatched. The CDR3 loop reads CSARTPGQGYNEQFF. The CDR3 region has the DNA TGCAGTGCCCGTACTCCGGGACAGGGGTACAATGAGCAGTTCTTC.

This clonotype has ten or more counts. The V call is TRBV5-1, the J call TRBJ2-3; 9 positions match TRBD1. V lost 4 bases to trimming and J lost 2 bases; unmatched junction nucleotides: 8. Germline loops: CDR1 SGHRS, CDR2 YFSETQ. This CDR3 spans 16 amino acids. The CDR3 DNA reads TGCGCCAGCAGCCCAGGACAGGGGACTCCCACAGATACGCAGTATTTT. It encodes CASSPGQGTPTDTQYF.

V gene TRBV4-1 combines with J gene TRBJ2-1; 8 bases are shared with TRBD2. V shed 2 bases, J shed 4 bases, and the junction held 10 bases outside the gene matches. Germline V lookup: CDR1 MGHRA, CDR2 YSYEKL. The CDR3 has 17 amino acids. Here the CDR3 reads CASSQYWTSSPYNEQFF. The CDR3 nucleotides read TGCGCCAGCAGCCAATACTGGACTAGCTCCCCGTACAATGAGCAGTTCTTC.

The chain combines TRBV7-2 with TRBJ1-2, with D maybe TRBD1 (5 bases). The CDR3 has 15 amino acids. V was cut by 6 bases and J by 8 bases, with 22 bases left in between. CDR1 SGHTA and CDR2 FQGNSA come from the germline V gene. The CDR3 DNA is TGTGCCAGCAGTCCCTCACGAGGGGCCATCGAGGGCTACACCTTC. Translation: CASSPSRGAIEGYTF.

About this clonotype itself: Relative to the germline gene, one junction end is altered; a read error may explain this. CDR3 DNA sequence: TGCAGCGTCGAAGAAGGGGGAGGACAGCCCCAGCATTTT. Residues: CSVEEGGGQPQHF. This chain links TRBV29-1 with TRBJ1-5; D might be TRBD1 (6 bases). Per germline, CDR1 SQVTM and CDR2 ANQGSEA. The CDR3 covers 13 residues. Based on the CDR3 plus reference TRBV29-1 and TRBJ1-5, the full variable domain is SAVISQKPSRDICQRGTSLTIQCQVDSQVTMMFWYRQQPGQSLTLIATANQGSEATYESGFVIDKFPISRPNLTFSTLTVSNMSPEDSSIYLCSVEEGGGQPQHFGDGTRLSIL.

This clonotype was seen a few times. The chain employs TRBV5-5 and TRBJ2-7; D possibly uses TRBD1 or TRBD2 (5 bases each). CDR1 is SGHKS, CDR2 YYEKEE, per germline (reference sequence). This CDR3 contains 14 residues. The V gene lost 1 base and the J gene lost 0 bases, with 8 bases spanning the gap. CDR3: CASSLMGVSYEQYF. As DNA, the CDR3 is TGTGCCAGCAGCTTGATGGGGGTCTCCTACGAGCAGTACTTC.

The chain recombines TRBV12-3 or TRBV12-4 with TRBJ1-2; 8 positions agree with TRBD1. CDR3 length: 15 residues. V was clipped by 4 bases and J by 8 bases; unmatched bases: 12. The DNA of the CDR3 is TGTGCCAGCAGTTGGGGACAGGTGCCTCTCGGCGGCTACACCTTC. Encoded protein: CASSWGQVPLGGYTF.

V usage is TRBV20-1 and J usage is TRBJ1-4; a weak D match, TRBD1 (5 bases). From germline, CDR1 is DFQATT and CDR2 SNEGSKA (reference sequence). This CDR3 spans 21 amino acids. V was trimmed by 0 bases and J by 1 base, leaving 27 bases between them. The chain's CDR3 is CSARDNGALWRGDGTNEKLFF. The CDR3, as DNA: TGCAGTGCTAGAGATAACGGGGCCCTCTGGAGGGGAGATGGAACTAATGAAAAACTGTTTTTT.

The chain carries TRBV4-3 and TRBJ2-3; TRBD2 agrees at 10 bases. V gave up 4 bases and J gave up 4 bases; unmatched junction bases: 5. This CDR3 spans 15 amino acids. Germline CDR1 LGHNA, CDR2 YSLEER. CDR3 sequence (DNA): TGCGCCAGCAGCCTGGGACTAGCGCAATCAGATACGCAGTATTTT. Residues: CASSLGLAQSDTQYF.

This clonotype has ten or more counts. The chain combines TRBV5-1 with TRBJ1-1, with D uncertain. V lost 1 base, J lost 5 bases, and 12 bases lay in between. The CDR3 extends over 14 amino acids. CDR1 SGHRS and CDR2 YFSETQ come from the germline V gene. Here the CDR3 reads CASSLKDPGTEAFF. CDR3 DNA sequence: TGCGCCAGCAGCTTGAAGGATCCTGGGACTGAAGCTTTCTTT. The whole variable domain, remainder taken from reference TRBV5-1 and TRBJ1-1, is KAGVTQTPRYLIKTRGQQVTLSCSPISGHRSVSWYQQTPGQGLQFLFEYFSETQRNKGNFPGRFSGRQFSNSRSEMNVSTLELGDSALYLCASSLKDPGTEAFFGQGTRLTVV.

This clonotype has just a few counts. The V and J genes are TRBV7-9 and TRBJ2-6; D ambiguous. The V end lost 2 bases, the J end lost 0 bases, and 11 bases lay between the germline ends. CDR1 and CDR2 (germline): SEHNR, FQNEAQ (reference sequence). The CDR3 length is 17 residues. The CDR3 is CASSLILGNSGANVLTF. The CDR3 DNA sequence: TGTGCCAGCAGCTTAATCCTGGGAAACTCTGGGGCCAACGTCCTGACTTTC. The variable domain in full, with the rest retrieved from reference TRBV7-9 and TRBJ2-6, is DTGVSQNPRHKITKRGQNVTFRCDPISEHNRLYWYRQTLGQGPEFLTYFQNEAQLEKSRLLSDRFSAERPKGSFSTLEIQRTEQGDSAMYLCASSLILGNSGANVLTFGAGSRLTVL.

In its sample, this clonotype was seen a few times. The genes are TRBV12-3 or TRBV12-4 and TRBJ2-2; the match to TRBD2 covers 15 bases. Germline trimming cut 6 bases from V and 1 base from J; bases unmatched to any gene: 6. CDR3 length: 18 residues. CDR3 amino acids: CASSYGTSGRQNTGELFF. The CDR3 DNA sequence: TGTGCCAGCAGCTATGGGACTAGCGGGAGGCAGAACACCGGGGAGCTGTTTTTT.